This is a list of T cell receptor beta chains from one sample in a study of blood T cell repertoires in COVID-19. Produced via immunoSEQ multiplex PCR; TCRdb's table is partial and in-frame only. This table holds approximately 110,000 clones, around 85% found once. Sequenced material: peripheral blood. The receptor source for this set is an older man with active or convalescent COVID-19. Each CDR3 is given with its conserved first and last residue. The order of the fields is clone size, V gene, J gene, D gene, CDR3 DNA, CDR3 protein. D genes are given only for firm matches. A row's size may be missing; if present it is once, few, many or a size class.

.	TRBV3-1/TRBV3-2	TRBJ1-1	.	TGTGCCAGCAGCCCACAGGCGGGGGGGGTTGAAGCTTTCTTT	CASSPQAGGVEAFF
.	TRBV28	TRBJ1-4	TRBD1	TGTGCCAGCAGTTCCCCCGGGACAGGGGGTGAAAAACTGTTTTTT	CASSSPGTGGEKLFF
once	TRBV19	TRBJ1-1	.	TGTGCCAGTAGCCATCTTGGGGCCATTGCTGAAGCTTTCTTT	CASSHLGAIAEAFF
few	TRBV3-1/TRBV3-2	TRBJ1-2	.	TGTGCCAGCAGCCAGGGCGGGGGTGGCTACACCTTC	CASSQGGGGYTF
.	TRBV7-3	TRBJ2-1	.	TGTGCCAGCAGCTTAAATAGTCGCAATGAGCAGTTCTTC	CASSLNSRNEQFF
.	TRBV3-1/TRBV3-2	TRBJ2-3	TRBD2	TGTGCCAGCAGGATGGGGGGGGGCACAGATACGCAGTATTTT	CASRMGGGTDTQYF
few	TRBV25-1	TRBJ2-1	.	TGTGCCAGCAGCATCCCGGGACATTCGTACAATGAGCAGTTCTTC	CASSIPGHSYNEQFF
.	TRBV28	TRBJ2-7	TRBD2	TGTGCCAGCAGCCTTAGCGGGAGTCTCCTCTACGAGCAGTACTTC	CASSLSGSLLYEQYF
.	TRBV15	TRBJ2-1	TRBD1	TGTGCCACCAGCACCCGACAGGGGGGCAATGAGCAGTTCTTC	CATSTRQGGNEQFF
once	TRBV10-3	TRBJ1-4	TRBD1	TGTGCCGCCAGAGGGACAGCGGATGAAAAACTGTTTTTT	CAARGTADEKLFF
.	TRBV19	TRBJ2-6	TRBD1	TGTGCCAGTAGTATTCAGGACAGGGGATCATTTGGGGCCAACGTCCTGACTTTC	CASSIQDRGSFGANVLTF
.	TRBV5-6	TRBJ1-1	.	TGTGCCAGCAGCTTGGATCGGGGGACCACTGAAGCTTTCTTT	CASSLDRGTTEAFF
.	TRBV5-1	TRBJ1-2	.	TGCGCCAGCAGCTTGGCCGGGGATCTCTATGGCTACACCTTC	CASSLAGDLYGYTF
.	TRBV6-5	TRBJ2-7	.	TGTGCCAGCAGTCGGAGGGTGGCGTCCTACGAGCAGTACTTC	CASSRRVASYEQYF
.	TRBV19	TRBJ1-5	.	TGTGCCAGTAGTATAAAACGGCAGGGGAATCAGCCCCAGCATTTT	CASSIKRQGNQPQHF
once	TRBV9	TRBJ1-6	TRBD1	TGTGCCAGCAGTGGACAGGGGAGCTCCTATAATTCACCCCTCCACTTT	CASSGQGSSYNSPLHF
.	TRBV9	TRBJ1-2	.	TGTGCCAGCAGCGGGGGGCGGAACTATGGCTACACCTTC	CASSGGRNYGYTF
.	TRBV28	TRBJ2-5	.	TGTGCCAGCACCTCAACAGGGAAGGGTTCGAATGGGGAGACCCAGTACTTC	CASTSTGKGSNGETQYF
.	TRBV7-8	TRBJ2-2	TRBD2	TGTGCCAGCAGCTTAGTTCTAGCGGCGAACACCGGGGAGCTGTTTTTT	CASSLVLAANTGELFF
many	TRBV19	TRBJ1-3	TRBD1	TGTGCCAGTAGCTACAGGGGCTCTGGAAACACCATATATTTT	CASSYRGSGNTIYF
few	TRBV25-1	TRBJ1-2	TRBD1	TGTGCCAGCAGTCCCCAGGGGGGAAGCTATGGCTACACCTTC	CASSPQGGSYGYTF
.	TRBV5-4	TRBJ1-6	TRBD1	TGTGCCAGCAGCTTGGGACAGGGGAATCGGGATTCACCCCTCCACTTT	CASSLGQGNRDSPLHF
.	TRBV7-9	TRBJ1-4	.	TGTGCCAGCAGCTTATCAATTGCAACTAATGAAAAACTGTTTTTT	CASSLSIATNEKLFF
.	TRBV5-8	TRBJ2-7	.	TGTGCCAGCAGCTTGGAATTCCACTCCAATTACGAGCAGTACTTC	CASSLEFHSNYEQYF
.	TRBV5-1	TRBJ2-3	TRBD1	TGCGCCAGCAGCTTGCGGGCAGGGGGCAATTCAGATACGCAGTATTTT	CASSLRAGGNSDTQYF
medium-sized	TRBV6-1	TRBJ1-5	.	TGTGCCAGCAGTGAAGCCGAGCCCCAGCATTTT	CASSEAEPQHF
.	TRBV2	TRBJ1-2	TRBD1	TGTGCCAGCAGTGATCCGGGACAGGGATCATATGGCTACACCTTC	CASSDPGQGSYGYTF